This entry is about one TCR beta chain. Its specificity is not known. The source of the sample is a study of ipilimumab plus nivolumab after autologous stem cell transplantation. On the study more broadly: The myeloma group: high-risk transplant-naive, or relapse within 3 years after first autologous transplant.

Profiled with immunoSEQ multiplex PCR; TCRdb holds only in-frame clones, not every one. In the table there are tens of thousands of clones, approximately 90% of which are singletons. Study conclusions and caveats: Authors suggest TCR repertoire, Treg phenotype and gut microbiota support further study.

Sample: PBMCs, taken in a trial of ipilimumab plus nivolumab as post-transplant consolidation. The receptor comes from a male donor with multiple myeloma.

CDR3 loop: CASSLAGGFNQPQHF. CDR3 nucleotide sequence: TGTGCCAGCAGCTTAGCCGGGGGCTTCAATCAGCCCCAGCATTTT. The chain carries TRBV11-2 and TRBJ1-5; D may be TRBD1 (6 bases). The CDR3 contains 15 residues. V lost 1 base and J 3 bases, leaving 10 bases between the germline ends. Germline V lookup: CDR1 SGHAT, CDR2 FQNNGV.